Given below is one T cell receptor beta chain in context. Trimming left V 2 bases short and J 0 bases short, with 13 bases between. Germline-derived CDR1 and CDR2 are MNHEY and SVGAGI. The CDR3 is 16 amino acids. Assay used: immunoSEQ multiplex PCR; TCRdb lists only in-frame clones, some missing. This sample has about 85,000 clones, with more than 75% found just once. The source of the sample is a study of blood T cell repertoires in COVID-19. About the study: Spain, Italy and the United States supplied samples that represented acute and convalescent COVID-19. In each case, the material was cDNA or gDNA derived from T cells, B-cell-depleted T cells, or PBMCs.

The genes are TRBV6-5 and TRBJ1-1, with D hard to call. The receptor was isolated from a woman aged 80 or over with acute or convalescent COVID-19. The specimen was peripheral blood. The chain's CDR3 is CASSYVRFDMNTEAFF. The CDR3 region has the DNA TGTGCCAGCAGTTACGTTCGTTTCGACATGAACACTGAAGCTTTCTTT.